The subject of this entry is one T cell receptor beta chain. At the DNA level, this CDR3 is encoded by other sequences in the same sample as well. Sequencing used immunoSEQ multiplex PCR; TCRdb keeps in-frame clones, though not all of them. This table holds about 31,000 clones, approximately 88% found once. Trimming removed 0 bases from V and 3 bases from J, with 12 bases in between. The CDR3 has 15 residues. Germline V lookup: CDR1 SGHNT, CDR2 YENEEA. This record belongs to a study of T cell changes during pregnancy in multiple sclerosis. The sequence came from a female donor with multiple sclerosis, enrolled in a pregnancy study. The chain combines TRBV11-3 with TRBJ2-7, with D unresolved. Sequencing was performed on CD8+ T cells from peripheral blood mononuclear cells, taken before pregnancy. CDR3 DNA sequence: TGTGCCAGCAGCTTAGATAGTTCAGGTAACTACGAGCAGTACTTC. It is translated as CASSLDSSGNYEQYF. Complete variable domain (other parts from reference TRBV11-3 and TRBJ2-7): EAGVVQSPRYKIIEKKQPVAFWCNPISGHNTLYWYLQNLGQGPELLIRYENEEAVDDSQLPKDRFSAERLKGVDSTLKIQPAELGDSAVYLCASSLDSSGNYEQYFGPGTRLTVT.